This TCR beta chain was recorded in a study of T-cell memory formation after mild COVID-19. As for the study in general: The two donors had largely donor-specific TCR clusters. Study observations and caveats: Contracting clones localized mainly to CM and EM when CD4+ and mainly to EMRA when CD8+. Confirmation was lacking for SARS-CoV-2 specificity of second-wave clones that peaked on day 37.

A remark on this clonotype: What it binds is unknown.

cDNA libraries for TCR alpha and TCR beta, carrying sample barcodes and UMIs, came from 5'RACE with constant-segment primers. One entry per CDR3 protein results from TCRdb running MiXCR on the 5' RACE reads. The sample lists about 250,000 distinct CDR3 sequences; over 15% were seen once. Trimming pared 4 bases from V and 5 bases from J, leaving 11 bases between. This CDR3 spans 13 amino acids. The chain carries TRBV12-3 or TRBV12-4 and TRBJ1-2, with D perhaps matching TRBD1 (6 bases). The specimen sequenced was PBMCs or a T cell subset sorted from them (not recorded which). This clonotype was sampled from an adult woman who had mild COVID-19 (a few samples of this study predate the infection). Cell type and time point are not known. The CDR3 DNA reads as TGTGCCAGCAGTTCGAGCAGGGGATATGGCTACACCTTC. Amino acids: CASSSSRGYGYTF.